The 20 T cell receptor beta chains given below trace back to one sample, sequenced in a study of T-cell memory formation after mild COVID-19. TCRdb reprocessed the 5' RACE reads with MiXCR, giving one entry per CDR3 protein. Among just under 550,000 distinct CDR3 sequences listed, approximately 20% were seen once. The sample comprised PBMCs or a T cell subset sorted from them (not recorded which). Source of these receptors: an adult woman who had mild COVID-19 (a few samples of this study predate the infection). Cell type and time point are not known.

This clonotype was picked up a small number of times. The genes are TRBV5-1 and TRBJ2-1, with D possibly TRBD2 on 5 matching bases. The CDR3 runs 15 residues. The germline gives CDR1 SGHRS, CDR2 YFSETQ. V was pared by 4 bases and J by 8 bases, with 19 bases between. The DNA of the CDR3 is TGCGCCAGCAGCGCTGCCGGAGGCCATCGGGATGAGCAGTTCTTC. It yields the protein CASSAAGGHRDEQFF.

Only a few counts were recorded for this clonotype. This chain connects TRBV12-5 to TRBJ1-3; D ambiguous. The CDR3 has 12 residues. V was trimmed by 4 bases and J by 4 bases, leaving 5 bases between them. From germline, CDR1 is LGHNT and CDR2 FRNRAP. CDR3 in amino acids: CASGSEGNTIYF. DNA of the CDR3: TGTGCTAGTGGTTCTGAGGGAAACACCATATATTTT.

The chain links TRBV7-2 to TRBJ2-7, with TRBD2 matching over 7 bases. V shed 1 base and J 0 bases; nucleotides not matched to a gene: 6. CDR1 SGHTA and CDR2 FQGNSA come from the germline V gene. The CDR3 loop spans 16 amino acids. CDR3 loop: CASSLVGAGNSYEQYF. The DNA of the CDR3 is TGTGCCAGCAGCTTAGTGGGAGCGGGAAACTCCTACGAGCAGTACTTC.

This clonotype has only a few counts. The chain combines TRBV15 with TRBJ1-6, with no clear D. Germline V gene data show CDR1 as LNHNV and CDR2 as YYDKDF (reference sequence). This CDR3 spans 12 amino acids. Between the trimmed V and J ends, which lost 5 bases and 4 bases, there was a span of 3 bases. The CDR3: CATSGYNSPLHF. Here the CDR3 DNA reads TGTGCCACCAGCGGGTATAATTCACCCCTCCACTTT.

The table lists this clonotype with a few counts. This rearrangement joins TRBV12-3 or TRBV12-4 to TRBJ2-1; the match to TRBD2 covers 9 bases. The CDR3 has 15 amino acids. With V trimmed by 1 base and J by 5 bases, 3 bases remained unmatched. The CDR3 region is CASSLGRGGNNEQFF. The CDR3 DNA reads TGTGCCAGCAGTTTAGGGCGGGGGGGTAACAATGAGCAGTTCTTC.

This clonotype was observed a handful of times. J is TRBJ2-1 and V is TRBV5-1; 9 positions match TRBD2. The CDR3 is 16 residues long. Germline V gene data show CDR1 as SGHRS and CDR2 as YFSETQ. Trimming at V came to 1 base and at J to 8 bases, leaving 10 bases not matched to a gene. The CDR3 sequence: CASSLTGREGLHEQFF. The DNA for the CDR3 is TGCGCCAGCAGCTTGACTGGGCGGGAGGGCCTCCATGAGCAGTTCTTC.

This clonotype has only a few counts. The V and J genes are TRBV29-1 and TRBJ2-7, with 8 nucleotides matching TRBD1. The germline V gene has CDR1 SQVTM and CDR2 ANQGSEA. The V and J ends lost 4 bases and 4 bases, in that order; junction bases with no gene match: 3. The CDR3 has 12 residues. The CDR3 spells CSVGDRGYEQYF. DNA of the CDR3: TGCAGCGTTGGAGACAGGGGTTACGAGCAGTACTTC.

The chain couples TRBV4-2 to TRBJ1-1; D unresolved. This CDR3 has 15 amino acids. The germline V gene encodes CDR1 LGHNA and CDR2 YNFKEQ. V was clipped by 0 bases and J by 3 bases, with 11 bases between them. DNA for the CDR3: TGTGCCAGCAGCCAAGATCTAGGAGGTTACACTGAAGCTTTCTTT. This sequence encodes CASSQDLGGYTEAFF.

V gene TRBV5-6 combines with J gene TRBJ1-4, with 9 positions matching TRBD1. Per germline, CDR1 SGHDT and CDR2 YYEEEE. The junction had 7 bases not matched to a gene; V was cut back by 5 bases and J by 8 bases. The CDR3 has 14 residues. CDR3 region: CASSLTGGEEKLFF. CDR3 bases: TGTGCCAGCAGTTTAACAGGGGGCGAGGAAAAACTGTTTTTT.

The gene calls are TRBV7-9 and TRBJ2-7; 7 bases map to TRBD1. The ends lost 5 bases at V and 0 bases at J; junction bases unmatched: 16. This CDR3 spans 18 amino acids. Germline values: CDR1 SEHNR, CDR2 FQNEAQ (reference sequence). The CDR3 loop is CASSGTGLGDSPSYEQYF. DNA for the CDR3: TGTGCCAGCAGCGGAACAGGGCTCGGGGACAGTCCCTCCTACGAGCAGTACTTC. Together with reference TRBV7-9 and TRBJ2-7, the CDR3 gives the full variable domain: DTGVSQNPRHKITKRGQNVTFRCDPISEHNRLYWYRQTLGQGPEFLTYFQNEAQLEKSRLLSDRFSAERPKGSFSTLEIQRTEQGDSAMYLCASSGTGLGDSPSYEQYFGPGTRLTVT.

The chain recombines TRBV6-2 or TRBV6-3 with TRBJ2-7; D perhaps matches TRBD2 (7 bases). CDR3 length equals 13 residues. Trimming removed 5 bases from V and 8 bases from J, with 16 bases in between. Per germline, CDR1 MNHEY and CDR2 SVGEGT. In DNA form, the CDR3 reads TGTGCCAGCAGTAATGGGGGGGCCAGTCAGCAGTACTTC. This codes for CASSNGGASQQYF.

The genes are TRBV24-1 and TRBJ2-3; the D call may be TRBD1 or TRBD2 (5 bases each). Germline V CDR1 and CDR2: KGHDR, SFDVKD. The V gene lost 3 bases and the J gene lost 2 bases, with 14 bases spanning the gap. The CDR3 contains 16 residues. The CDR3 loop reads CATSDLEMGDTDTQYF. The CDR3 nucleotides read TGTGCCACCAGTGATCTTGAAATGGGGGACACAGATACGCAGTATTTT.

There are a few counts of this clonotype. CDR3 bases: TGTGCCACCAGTGATGAGGCCAAGAGGGCAGATACGCAGTATTTT. Residues: CATSDEAKRADTQYF. V is TRBV24-1 and J is TRBJ2-3; maybe TRBD2 (5 bases). The V end lost 3 bases, the J end lost 4 bases, and 13 bases lay between the germline ends. The CDR3 sequence is 15 residues long. Looked up from germline, CDR1 is KGHDR and CDR2 is SFDVKD.

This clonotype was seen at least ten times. CDR3 region: CASSPYRGTDTQYF. The DNA for the CDR3 is TGCGCCAGCAGCCCATACCGGGGAACAGATACGCAGTATTTT. The chain uses TRBV4-3 and TRBJ2-3, with D tentatively TRBD2 (5 bases). The CDR3 consists of 14 residues. V lost 4 bases, J lost 3 bases, and 11 bases lay in between. Germline CDR1 reads LGHNA; CDR2 reads YSLEER.

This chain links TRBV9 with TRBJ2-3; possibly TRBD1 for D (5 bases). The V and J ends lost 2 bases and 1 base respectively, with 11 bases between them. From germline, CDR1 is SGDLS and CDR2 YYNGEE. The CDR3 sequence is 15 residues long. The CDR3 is CASSVQGAGTDTQYF. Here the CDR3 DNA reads TGTGCCAGCAGCGTCCAGGGCGCTGGCACAGATACGCAGTATTTT.

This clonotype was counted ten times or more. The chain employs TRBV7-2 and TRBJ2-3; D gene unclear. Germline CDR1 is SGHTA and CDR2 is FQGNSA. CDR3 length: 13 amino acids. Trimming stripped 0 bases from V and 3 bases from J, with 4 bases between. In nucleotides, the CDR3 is TGTGCCAGCAGCTTAGCTCGGACAGATACGCAGTATTTT. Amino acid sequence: CASSLARTDTQYF.

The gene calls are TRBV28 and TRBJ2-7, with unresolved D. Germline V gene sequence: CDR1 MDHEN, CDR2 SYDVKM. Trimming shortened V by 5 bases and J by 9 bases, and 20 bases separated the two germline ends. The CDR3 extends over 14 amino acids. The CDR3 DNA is TGTGCCAGCAGTCCAGAGGCCCCGAAGATGAGGCAGTACTTC. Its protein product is CASSPEAPKMRQYF.

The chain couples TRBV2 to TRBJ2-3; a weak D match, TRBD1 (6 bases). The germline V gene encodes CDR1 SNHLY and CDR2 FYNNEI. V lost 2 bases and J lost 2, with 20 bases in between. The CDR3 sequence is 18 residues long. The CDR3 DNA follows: TGTGCCAGCAGTGAACACGTTGTAGGGGGTTCTCCCACAGATACGCAGTATTTT. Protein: CASSEHVVGGSPTDTQYF.

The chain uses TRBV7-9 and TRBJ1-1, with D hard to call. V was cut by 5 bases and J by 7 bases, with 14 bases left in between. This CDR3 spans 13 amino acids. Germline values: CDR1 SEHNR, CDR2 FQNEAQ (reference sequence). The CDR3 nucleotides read TGTGCCAGCAGCCTCGGTCAACAAGATGAAGCTTTCTTT. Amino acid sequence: CASSLGQQDEAFF.

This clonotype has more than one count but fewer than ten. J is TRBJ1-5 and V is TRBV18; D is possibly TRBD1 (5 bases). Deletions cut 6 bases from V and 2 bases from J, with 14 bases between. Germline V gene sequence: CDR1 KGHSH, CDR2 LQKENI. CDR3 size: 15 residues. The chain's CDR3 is CASSPTARGNQPQHF. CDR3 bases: TGTGCCAGCTCCCCGACTGCCAGGGGCAATCAGCCCCAGCATTTT.